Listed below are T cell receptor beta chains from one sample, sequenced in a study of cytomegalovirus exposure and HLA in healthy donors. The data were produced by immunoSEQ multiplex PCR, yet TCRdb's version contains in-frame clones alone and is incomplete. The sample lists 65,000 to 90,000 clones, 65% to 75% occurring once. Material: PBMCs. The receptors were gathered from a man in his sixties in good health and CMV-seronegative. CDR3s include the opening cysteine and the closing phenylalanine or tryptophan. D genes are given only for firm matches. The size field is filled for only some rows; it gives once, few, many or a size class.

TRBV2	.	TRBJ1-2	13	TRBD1	CASSETGEVGYTF	TGTGCCAGCAGTGAAACAGGGGAAGTTGGCTACACCTTC
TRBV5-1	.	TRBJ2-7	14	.	CASKRQGGSYEQYF	TGCGCCAGCAAGCGTCAGGGGGGTTCCTACGAGCAGTACTTC
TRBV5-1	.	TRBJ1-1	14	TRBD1	CASSLGQGYTEAFF	TGCGCCAGCAGCTTAGGACAGGGCTACACTGAAGCTTTCTTT
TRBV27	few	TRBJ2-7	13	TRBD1	CASRSTGESEQYF	TGTGCCAGCAGAAGTACAGGGGAGAGCGAGCAGTACTTC
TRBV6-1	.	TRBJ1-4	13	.	CASSSGTNEKLFF	TGTGCCAGCAGTTCCGGAACTAATGAAAAACTGTTTTTT
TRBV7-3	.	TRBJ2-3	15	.	CASSLNGPSTDTQYF	TGTGCCAGCAGCTTAAATGGCCCCAGCACAGATACGCAGTATTTT
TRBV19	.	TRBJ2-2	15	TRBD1	CASSQGTGGSGELFF	TGTGCCAGTAGTCAGGGGACAGGGGGCTCCGGGGAGCTGTTTTTT
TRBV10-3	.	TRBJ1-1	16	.	CAISDHANRRDTEAFF	TGTGCCATCAGTGATCATGCGAACCGCCGGGACACTGAAGCTTTCTTT
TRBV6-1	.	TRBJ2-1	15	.	CASRGEARSYNEQFF	TGTGCCAGCAGGGGGGAGGCACGCTCCTACAATGAGCAGTTCTTC
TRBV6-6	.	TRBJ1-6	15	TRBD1	CASSQYRGKESPLHF	TGTGCCAGCAGTCAATACAGGGGTAAAGAATCACCCCTCCACTTT
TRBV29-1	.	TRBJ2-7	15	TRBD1	CSVVRPGQAAYEQYF	TGCAGCGTTGTCCGACCGGGACAGGCAGCCTACGAGCAGTACTTC
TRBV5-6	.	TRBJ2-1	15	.	CASSFQGTNYNEQFF	TGTGCCAGCAGCTTCCAGGGGACAAATTACAATGAGCAGTTCTTC
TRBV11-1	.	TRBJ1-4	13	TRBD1	CASSAGGNEKLFF	TGTGCCAGCAGCGCAGGGGGTAATGAAAAACTGTTTTTT
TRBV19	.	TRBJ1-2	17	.	CASSMPSTVGNDYGYTF	TGTGCCAGTAGTATGCCATCTACAGTGGGTAATGACTATGGCTACACCTTC
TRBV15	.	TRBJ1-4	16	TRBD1	CATSTGQGAANEKLFF	TGTGCCACCAGCACCGGACAGGGGGCAGCTAATGAAAAACTGTTTTTT
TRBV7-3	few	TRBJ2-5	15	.	CASSLNGIWWETQYF	TGTGCCAGCAGCTTAAACGGGATCTGGTGGGAGACCCAGTACTTC
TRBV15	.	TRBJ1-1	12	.	CATSRAGAVAFF	TGTGCCACCAGCAGAGCTGGGGCGGTTGCTTTCTTT
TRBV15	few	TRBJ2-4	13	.	CATSRDEEGVQYF	TGTGCCACCAGCAGAGACGAGGAAGGGGTTCAGTACTTC
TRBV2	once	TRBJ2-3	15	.	CASIPRTVPTDTQYF	TGTGCCAGCATTCCCAGGACAGTTCCCACAGATACGCAGTATTTT
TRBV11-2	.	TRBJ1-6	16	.	CASSLEGSSYNSPLHF	TGTGCCAGCAGCTTGGAGGGGAGCTCCTATAATTCACCCCTCCACTTT
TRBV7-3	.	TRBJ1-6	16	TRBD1	CASSLWGDRRNSPLHF	TGTGCCAGCAGCTTATGGGGGGACAGGCGAAATTCACCCCTCCACTTT
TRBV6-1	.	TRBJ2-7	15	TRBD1	CASRPEGQRIYEQYF	TGTGCCAGCAGACCCGAGGGACAGCGAATCTACGAGCAGTACTTC
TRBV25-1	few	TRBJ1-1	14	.	CASSGNLGNTEAFF	TGTGCCAGCAGTGGAAACCTCGGTAACACTGAAGCTTTCTTT
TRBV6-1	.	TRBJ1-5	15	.	CASSEDRAFNQPQHF	TGTGCCAGCAGTGAAGACAGGGCGTTCAATCAGCCCCAGCATTTT
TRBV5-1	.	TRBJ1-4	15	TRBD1	CASSPGQGAREKLFF	TGCGCCAGCAGCCCGGGACAGGGGGCTCGGGAAAAACTGTTTTTT
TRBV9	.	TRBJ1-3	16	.	CASSVGGRDPGNTIYF	TGTGCCAGCAGCGTAGGGGGCAGAGACCCTGGAAACACCATATATTTT
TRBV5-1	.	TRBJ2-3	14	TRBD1	CASSLQGLTDTQYF	TGCGCCAGCAGCCTACAGGGGTTAACAGATACGCAGTATTTT
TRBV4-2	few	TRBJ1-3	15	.	CASSQAQSSGNTIYF	TGTGCCAGCAGCCAAGCACAGAGCTCTGGAAACACCATATATTTT
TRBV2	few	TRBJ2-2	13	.	CASRGQNTGELFF	TGTGCCAGCAGGGGGCAGAACACCGGGGAGCTGTTTTTT
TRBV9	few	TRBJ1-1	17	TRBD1	CASSVAGTGYGDTEAFF	TGTGCCAGCAGCGTAGCCGGGACAGGGTACGGAGACACTGAAGCTTTCTTT
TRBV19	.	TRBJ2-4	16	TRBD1	CASSLGQGVAKNIQYF	TGTGCCAGTAGTTTAGGACAGGGAGTAGCCAAAAACATTCAGTACTTC
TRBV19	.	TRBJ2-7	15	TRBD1	CASSTPGTEFYEQYF	TGTGCCAGTAGTACTCCCGGGACAGAATTCTACGAGCAGTACTTC
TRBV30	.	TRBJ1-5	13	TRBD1	CAWSVRDRGPQHF	TGTGCCTGGAGTGTAAGGGACAGGGGGCCCCAGCATTTT
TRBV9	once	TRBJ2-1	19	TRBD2	CASSPVFSGGPNSYNEQFF	TGTGCCAGCAGCCCAGTGTTCAGCGGGGGGCCCAACTCCTACAATGAGCAGTTCTTC
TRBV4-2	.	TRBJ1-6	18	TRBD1	CASSQDSIVGQGDSPLHF	TGTGCCAGCAGCCAAGATTCAATTGTGGGACAGGGAGATTCACCCCTCCACTTT
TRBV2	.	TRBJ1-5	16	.	CASNSGLGRGNQPQHF	TGTGCCAGCAACTCCGGCTTGGGCAGGGGCAATCAGCCCCAGCATTTT
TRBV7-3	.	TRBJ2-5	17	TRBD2	CASSLGLAGGRGETQYF	TGTGCCAGCAGTCTTGGACTAGCGGGGGGGCGGGGAGAGACCCAGTACTTC
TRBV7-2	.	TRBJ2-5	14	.	CASSLLGSQETQYF	TGTGCCAGCAGCTTATTGGGGAGCCAAGAGACCCAGTACTTC
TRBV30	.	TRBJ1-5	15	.	CAWSETGGIGQPQHF	TGTGCCTGGAGTGAAACCGGGGGGATAGGTCAGCCCCAGCATTTT
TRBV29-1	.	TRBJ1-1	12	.	CSVGSVNTEAFF	TGCAGCGTTGGATCAGTGAACACTGAAGCTTTCTTT
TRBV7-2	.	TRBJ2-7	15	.	CASSGRLQVPYEQYF	TGTGCCAGCAGCGGTCGGCTACAGGTGCCCTACGAGCAGTACTTC
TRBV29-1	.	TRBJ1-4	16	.	CNWTNRVRGRPEKLFF	TGCAACTGGACAAATCGGGTCCGTGGGAGGCCTGAAAAACTGTTTTTT
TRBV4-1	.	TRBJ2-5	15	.	CASSARDWRQETQYF	TGCGCCAGCAGCGCCCGGGACTGGAGACAAGAGACCCAGTACTTC
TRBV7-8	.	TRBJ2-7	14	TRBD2	CASSPEAGGFEQYF	TGTGCCAGCAGCCCAGAGGCGGGGGGATTTGAGCAGTACTTC
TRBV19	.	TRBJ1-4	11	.	CAALGPGKLFF	TGTGCCGCCTTAGGACCGGGGAAACTGTTTTTT
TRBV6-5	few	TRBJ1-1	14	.	CASSYRGARTEAFF	TGTGCCAGCAGTTACCGGGGGGCGAGAACTGAAGCTTTCTTT
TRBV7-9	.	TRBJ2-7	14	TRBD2	CAGSLRGGPYEQYF	TGTGCCGGCAGCCTACGGGGGGGCCCCTACGAGCAGTACTTC
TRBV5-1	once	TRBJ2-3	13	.	CASSLGGTDTQYF	TGCGCCAGCAGCTTGGGAGGCACAGATACGCAGTATTTT
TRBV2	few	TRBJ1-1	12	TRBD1	CATPGGRTEAFF	TGTGCCACCCCAGGGGGGCGGACTGAAGCTTTCTTT
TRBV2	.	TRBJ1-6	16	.	CASGGHLSSYNSPLHF	TGTGCCAGCGGGGGACACCTTAGCTCCTATAATTCACCCCTCCACTTT
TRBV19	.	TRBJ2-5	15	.	CASSIPGGTAETQYF	TGTGCCAGTAGTATCCCCGGGGGTACAGCTGAGACCCAGTACTTC
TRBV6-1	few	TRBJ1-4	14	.	CASSGRADNEKLFF	TGTGCCAGCAGTGGGCGCGCGGATAATGAAAAACTGTTTTTT
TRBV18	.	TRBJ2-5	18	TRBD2	CASSPDLHSGMYQETQYF	TGTGCCAGCTCACCAGATCTCCATAGCGGGATGTACCAAGAGACCCAGTACTTC
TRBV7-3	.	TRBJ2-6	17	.	CASSENMRATGANVLTF	TGTGCCAGCAGCGAGAACATGCGGGCTACTGGGGCCAACGTCCTGACTTTC
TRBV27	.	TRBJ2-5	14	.	CASSLGRVQETQYF	TGTGCCAGCAGTTTAGGCAGGGTCCAAGAGACCCAGTACTTC
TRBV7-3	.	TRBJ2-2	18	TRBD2	CASSLGLAGGMNTGELFF	TGTGCCAGCAGCCTAGGACTAGCGGGGGGCATGAACACCGGGGAGCTGTTTTTT
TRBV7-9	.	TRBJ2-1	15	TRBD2	CSSSPLAGGFNEQFF	TGTTCCAGCAGCCCACTAGCGGGGGGCTTCAATGAGCAGTTCTTC
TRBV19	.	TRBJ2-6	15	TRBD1	CASRDRGSGANVLTF	TGTGCCAGTAGGGACAGGGGGTCAGGGGCCAACGTCCTGACTTTC
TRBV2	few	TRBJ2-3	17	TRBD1	CASSEEGTGDGADTQYF	TGTGCCAGCAGTGAAGAGGGGACAGGGGATGGGGCAGATACGCAGTATTTT
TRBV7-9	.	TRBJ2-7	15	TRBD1	CSSSRPGTGSYEQYF	TGTTCCAGCAGCCGTCCCGGGACAGGTTCCTACGAGCAGTACTTC